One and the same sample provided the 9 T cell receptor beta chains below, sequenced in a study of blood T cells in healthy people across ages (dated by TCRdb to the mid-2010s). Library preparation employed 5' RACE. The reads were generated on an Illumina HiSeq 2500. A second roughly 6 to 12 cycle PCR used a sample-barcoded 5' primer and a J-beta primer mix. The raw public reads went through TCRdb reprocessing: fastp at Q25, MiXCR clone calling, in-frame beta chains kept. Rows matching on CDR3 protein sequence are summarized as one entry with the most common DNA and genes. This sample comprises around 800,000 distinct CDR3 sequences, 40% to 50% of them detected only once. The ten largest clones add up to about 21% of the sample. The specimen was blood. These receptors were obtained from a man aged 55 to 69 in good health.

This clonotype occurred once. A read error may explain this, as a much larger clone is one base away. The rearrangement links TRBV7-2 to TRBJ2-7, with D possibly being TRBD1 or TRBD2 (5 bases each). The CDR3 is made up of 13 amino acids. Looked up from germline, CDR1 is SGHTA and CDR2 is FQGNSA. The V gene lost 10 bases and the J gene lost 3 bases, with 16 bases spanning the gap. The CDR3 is CANSKRDGYEQYF. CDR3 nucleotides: TGTGCCAACAGTAAGAGGGACGGCTACGAGCAGTACTTC.

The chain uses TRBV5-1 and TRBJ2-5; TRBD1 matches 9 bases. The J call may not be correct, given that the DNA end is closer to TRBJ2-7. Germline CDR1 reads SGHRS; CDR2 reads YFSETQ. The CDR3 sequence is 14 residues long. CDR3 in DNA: TGCGCCAGCAGCCTACAGGGGGCTCAAGACGAGCAGTACTTC. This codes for CASSLQGAQDEQYF.

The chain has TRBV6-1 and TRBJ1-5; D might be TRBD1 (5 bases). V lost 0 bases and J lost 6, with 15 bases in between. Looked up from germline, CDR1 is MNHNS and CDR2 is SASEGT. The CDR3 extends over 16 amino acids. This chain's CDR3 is CASSEALQGRRQPQHF. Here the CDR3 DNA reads TGTGCCAGCAGTGAAGCGCTTCAGGGCCGGCGTCAGCCCCAGCATTTT.

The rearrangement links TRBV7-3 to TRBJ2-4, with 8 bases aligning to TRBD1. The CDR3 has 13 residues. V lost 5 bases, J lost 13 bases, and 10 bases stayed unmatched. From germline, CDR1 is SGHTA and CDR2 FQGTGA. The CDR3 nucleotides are TGTGCCAGCAGCCCCCAGGGGGCGGGCAAGCAGTACTTC. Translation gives CASSPQGAGKQYF.

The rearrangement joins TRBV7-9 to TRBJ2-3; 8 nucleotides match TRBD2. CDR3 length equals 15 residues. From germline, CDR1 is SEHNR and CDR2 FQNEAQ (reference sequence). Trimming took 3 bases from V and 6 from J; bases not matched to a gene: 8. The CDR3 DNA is TGTGCCAGCAGCTTGACTAGCGCTGTCTCGGATACGCAGTATTTT. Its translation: CASSLTSAVSDTQYF. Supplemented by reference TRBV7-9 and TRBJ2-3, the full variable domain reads DTGVSQNPRHKITKRGQNVTFRCDPISEHNRLYWYRQTLGQGPEFLTYFQNEAQLEKSRLLSDRFSAERPKGSFSTLEIQRTEQGDSAMYLCASSLTSAVSDTQYFGPGTRLTVL.

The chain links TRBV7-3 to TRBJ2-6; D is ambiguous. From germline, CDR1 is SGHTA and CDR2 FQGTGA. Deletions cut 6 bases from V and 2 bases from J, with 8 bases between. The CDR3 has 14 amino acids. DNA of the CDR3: TGTGCCAGCAGTGCCCAGGCTGGGGCCAACGTCCTGACTTTC. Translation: CASSAQAGANVLTF. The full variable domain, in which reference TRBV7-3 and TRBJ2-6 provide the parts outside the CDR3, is GAGVSQTPSNKVTEKGKYVELRCDPISGHTALYWYRQSLGQGPEFLIYFQGTGAADDSGLPNDRFFAVRPEGSVSTLKIQRTERGDSAVYLCASSAQAGANVLTFGAGSRLTVL.

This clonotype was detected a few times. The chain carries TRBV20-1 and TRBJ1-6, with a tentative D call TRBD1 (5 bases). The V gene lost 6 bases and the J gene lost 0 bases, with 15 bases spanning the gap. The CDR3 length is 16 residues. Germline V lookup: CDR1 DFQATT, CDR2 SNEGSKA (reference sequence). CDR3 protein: CSATPGMSSYNSPLHF. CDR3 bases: TGCAGTGCAACACCAGGGATGAGCTCCTATAATTCACCCCTCCACTTT.

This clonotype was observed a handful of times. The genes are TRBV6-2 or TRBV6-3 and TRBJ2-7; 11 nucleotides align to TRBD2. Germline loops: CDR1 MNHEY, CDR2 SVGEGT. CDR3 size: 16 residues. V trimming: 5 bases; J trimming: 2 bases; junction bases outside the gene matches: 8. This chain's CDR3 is CASSTPSSGGTYEQYF. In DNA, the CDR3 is TGTGCCAGCAGTACCCCCTCTAGCGGGGGGACCTACGAGCAGTACTTC.

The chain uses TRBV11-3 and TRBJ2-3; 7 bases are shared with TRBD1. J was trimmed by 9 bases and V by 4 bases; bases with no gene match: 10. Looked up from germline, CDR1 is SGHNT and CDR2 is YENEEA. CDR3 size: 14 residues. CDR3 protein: CASSSRQGKTTQYF. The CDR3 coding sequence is TGTGCCAGCAGCTCCCGACAGGGAAAGACGACGCAGTATTTT.